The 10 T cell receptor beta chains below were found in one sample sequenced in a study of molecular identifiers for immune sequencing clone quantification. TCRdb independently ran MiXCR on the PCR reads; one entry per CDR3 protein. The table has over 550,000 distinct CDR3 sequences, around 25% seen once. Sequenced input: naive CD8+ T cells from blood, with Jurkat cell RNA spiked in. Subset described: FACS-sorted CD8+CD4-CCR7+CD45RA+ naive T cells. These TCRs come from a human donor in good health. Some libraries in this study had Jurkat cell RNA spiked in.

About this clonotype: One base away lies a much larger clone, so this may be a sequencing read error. CDR3 nucleotides: TGTGCCGGCACCCTGGACCTAAGCTCCTACAATGAGCAGTTCTTC. It specifies CAGTLDLSSYNEQFF. This chain links TRBV6-2 or TRBV6-3 with TRBJ2-1; no firm D call. CDR1 MNHEY and CDR2 SVGEGT come from the germline V gene. Trimming took 11 bases from V and 0 from J, leaving 17 bases between them. CDR3 length: 15 residues.

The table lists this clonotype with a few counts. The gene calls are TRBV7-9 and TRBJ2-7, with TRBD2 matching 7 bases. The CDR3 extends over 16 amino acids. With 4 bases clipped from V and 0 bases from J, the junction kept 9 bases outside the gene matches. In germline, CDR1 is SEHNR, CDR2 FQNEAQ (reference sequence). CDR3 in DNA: TGTGCCAGCAGCTCTCCCCTACGCGGGGGCTCCTACGAGCAGTACTTC. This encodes CASSSPLRGGSYEQYF. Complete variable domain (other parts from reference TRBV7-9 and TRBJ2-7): DTGVSQNPRHKITKRGQNVTFRCDPISEHNRLYWYRQTLGQGPEFLTYFQNEAQLEKSRLLSDRFSAERPKGSFSTLEIQRTEQGDSAMYLCASSSPLRGGSYEQYFGPGTRLTVT.

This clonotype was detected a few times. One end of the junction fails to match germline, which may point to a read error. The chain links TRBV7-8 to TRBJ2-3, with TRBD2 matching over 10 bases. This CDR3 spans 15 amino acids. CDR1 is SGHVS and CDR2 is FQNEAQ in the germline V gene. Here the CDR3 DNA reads TGTGCCAGCAGCTTAACTAGCGGGGTCACAGATATGCAGTATTTT. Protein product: CASSLTSGVTDMQYF. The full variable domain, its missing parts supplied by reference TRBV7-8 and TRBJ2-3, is GAGVSQSPRYKVAKRGQDVALRCDPISGHVSLFWYQQALGQGPEFLTYFQNEAQLDKSGLPSDRFFAERPEGSVSTLKIQRTQQEDSAVYLCASSLTSGVTDMQYFGPGTRLTVL.

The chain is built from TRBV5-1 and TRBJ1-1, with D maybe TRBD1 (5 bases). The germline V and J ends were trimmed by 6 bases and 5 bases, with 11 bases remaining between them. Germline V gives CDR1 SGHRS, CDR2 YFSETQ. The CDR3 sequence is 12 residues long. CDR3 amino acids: CASKLGETEAFF. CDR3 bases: TGCGCCAGCAAGTTGGGGGAAACTGAAGCTTTCTTT.

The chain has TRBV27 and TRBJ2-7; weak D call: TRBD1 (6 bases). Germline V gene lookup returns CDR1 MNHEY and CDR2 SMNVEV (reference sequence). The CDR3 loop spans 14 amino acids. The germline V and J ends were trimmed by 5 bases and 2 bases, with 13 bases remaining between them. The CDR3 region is CASSTTGGAYEQYF. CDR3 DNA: TGTGCCAGCAGTACGACAGGTGGTGCCTACGAGCAGTACTTC.

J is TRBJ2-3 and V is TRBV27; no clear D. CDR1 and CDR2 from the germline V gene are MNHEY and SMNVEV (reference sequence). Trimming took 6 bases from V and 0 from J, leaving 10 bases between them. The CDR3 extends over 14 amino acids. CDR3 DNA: TGTGCCAGCAGGGGTTTTGGGAGCACAGATACGCAGTATTTT. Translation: CASRGFGSTDTQYF.

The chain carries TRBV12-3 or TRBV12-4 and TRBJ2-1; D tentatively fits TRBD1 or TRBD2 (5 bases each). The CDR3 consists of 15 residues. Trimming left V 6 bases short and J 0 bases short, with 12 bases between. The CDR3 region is CASRGDGSSYNEQFF. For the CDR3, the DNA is TGTGCCAGCAGGGGGGACGGCAGCTCCTACAATGAGCAGTTCTTC.

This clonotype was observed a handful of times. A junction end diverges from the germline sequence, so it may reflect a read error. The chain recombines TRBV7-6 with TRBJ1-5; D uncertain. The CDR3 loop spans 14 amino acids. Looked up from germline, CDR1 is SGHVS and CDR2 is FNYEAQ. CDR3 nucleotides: TGTGCCAGCAGCTTAACGGATAGCAATCAGCCCCGGCATTTT. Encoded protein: CASSLTDSNQPRHF. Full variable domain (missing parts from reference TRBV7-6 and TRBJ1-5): GAGVSQSPRYKVTKRGQDVALRCDPISGHVSLYWYRQALGQGPEFLTYFNYEAQQDKSGLPNDRFSAERPEGSISTLTIQRTEQRDSAMYRCASSLTDSNQPRHFGDGTRLSIL.

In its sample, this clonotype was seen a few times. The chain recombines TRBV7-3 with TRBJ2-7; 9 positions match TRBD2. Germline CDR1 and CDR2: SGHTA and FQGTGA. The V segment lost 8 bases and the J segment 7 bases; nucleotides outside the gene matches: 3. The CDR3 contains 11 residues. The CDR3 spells CASASGGEQYF. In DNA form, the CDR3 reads TGTGCCAGCGCCAGCGGGGGGGAGCAGTACTTC.

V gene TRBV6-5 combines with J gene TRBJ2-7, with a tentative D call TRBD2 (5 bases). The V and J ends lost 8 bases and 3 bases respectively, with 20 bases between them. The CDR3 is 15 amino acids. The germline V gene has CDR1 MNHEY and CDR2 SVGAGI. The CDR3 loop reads CASLPVANSNYEQYF. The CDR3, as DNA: TGTGCCAGCCTCCCCGTAGCGAATTCAAACTACGAGCAGTACTTC.